The T cell receptor beta chain described here comes from a study of blood T cell repertoires in COVID-19. On the study more broadly: COVID-19 samples collected from the United States, Italy and Spain covered acute and convalescent phases. In each case, the material was cDNA or gDNA derived from T cells, B-cell-depleted T cells, or PBMCs.

The method was immunoSEQ multiplex PCR; TCRdb's version includes in-frame clones alone and lacks a portion of them. This table has roughly 120,000 clones, 84% appearing once. J gave up 10 bases and V 0 bases, and 4 bases lay outside the gene matches. The CDR3 length is 15 residues. Germline assignment: CDR1 MNHEY and CDR2 SVGAGI. The sequence came from a woman aged 55-70 years with acute or convalescent COVID-19. The rearrangement joins TRBV6-5 to TRBJ2-1; TRBD1 matches at 12 bases. The specimen sequenced was peripheral blood. The CDR3 coding sequence is TGTGCCAGCAGTTACTCCGGGACAGGGGGCTGGGAGCAGTTCTTC. Translated, it gives CASSYSGTGGWEQFF.